This T cell receptor (delta chain) was documented in a study of gamma-delta chains in newborns, infants, children. About the research overall: Microbial exposure reportedly drives polyclonal innate γδ T cell expansion after birth.

The CDR3 is made up of 18 amino acids. Looked up from germline, CDR1 is GEAIGNYY and CDR2 is EKD. A few counts support this clone. TCRdb lists the protein of a much larger clone for this DNA, which differs at residue 4, so this is likely a read error; the protein given here is translated from the DNA itself. TCRdb ran CATT on the reads. Of about 5,700 delta-chain clones in the sample, over 0.4% were seen once. The chain links TRDV2 to TRDJ3, with 9 nucleotides matching TRDD3. The sequenced sample was blood. The receptor comes from a child who was a newborn, infant or young child, either healthy, febrile or measles-vaccinated (not recorded which). This chain's CDR3 is CACATVGDSSWDTRQMFF. CDR3 in DNA: TGTGCCTGTGCCACCGTGGGGGATAGCTCCTGGGACACCCGACAGATGTTTTTC.